The 15 T cell receptor beta chains below were found in one sample sequenced in a study of T cells in Graves' hyperthyroidism and ophthalmopathy. RNA transcripts gave rise to amplified TCR beta CDR3 regions. When the TCR CDR3 underwent first-round RT-PCR, the HTBI primer set was used. MiXCR, applied by TCRdb to the multiplex PCR reads, yields one record per CDR3 protein. The table records 250,000 to 400,000 distinct CDR3 sequences, approximately 14% of them present only once. Input material: blood. Every receptor here comes from a woman aged 40 to 49 with Graves' ophthalmopathy.

Ten or more counts support this clonotype. The chain combines TRBV28 with TRBJ2-2; possibly TRBD2 for D (7 bases). The CDR3 consists of 15 residues. The ends were cut back, 7 bases at V and 5 bases at J, with 17 bases in the middle. Germline lookup yields CDR1 MDHEN and CDR2 SYDVKM. The CDR3 is CASTEGGARTGELFF. CDR3 nucleotide sequence: TGTGCCAGCACGGAGGGGGGGGCTCGGACCGGGGAGCTGTTTTTT.

The rearrangement links TRBV11-2 to TRBJ1-6; no clear D. V was shortened by 1 base and J by 4 bases, with 8 bases between the two germline ends. The CDR3 contains 15 residues. Germline V CDR1 and CDR2: SGHAT, FQNNGV. The chain's CDR3 is CASSLGTAYNSPLHF. CDR3 DNA: TGTGCCAGCAGCTTAGGTACAGCTTATAATTCACCCCTCCACTTT.

This clonotype showed up many times. The V gene is TRBV2, the J gene TRBJ2-7; maybe TRBD2 (5 bases). The CDR3 has 13 residues. The germline V gene encodes CDR1 SNHLY and CDR2 FYNNEI. V dropped 3 bases and J dropped 5 bases, with 11 bases sitting between them. DNA of the CDR3: TGTGCCAGCAGTGACCGCGGAGCGGACGAGCAGTACTTC. This sequence encodes CASSDRGADEQYF.

This clonotype was seen a few times. The chain couples TRBV10-3 to TRBJ2-1, with 15 bases that match TRBD2. CDR3 size: 20 residues. Losses at the gene ends were 5 bases for V and 8 bases for J; bases not matched to a gene: 19. Germline CDR1 is ENHRY and CDR2 is SYGVKD. The CDR3 loop reads CAISTRAGLAGGPRVDEQFF. The CDR3 DNA reads as TGTGCCATCAGTACAAGAGCCGGACTAGCGGGAGGGCCACGCGTAGATGAGCAGTTCTTC.

This clonotype was counted between two and nine times. This rearrangement joins TRBV3-1 to TRBJ2-7, with no clear D. Germline loops: CDR1 LGHDT, CDR2 YNNKEL (reference sequence). V gave up 4 bases and J gave up 0 bases, with 19 bases separating them. The CDR3 is 17 amino acids. CDR3: CASSPLAYGRSSYEQYF. The CDR3 coding sequence is TGTGCCAGCAGCCCTCTGGCATATGGTCGGAGCTCCTACGAGCAGTACTTC.

This clonotype occurred many times. The rearrangement uses TRBV5-6 and TRBJ2-1; D may be TRBD1 (6 bases). Looked up from germline, CDR1 is SGHDT and CDR2 is YYEEEE. V dropped 1 base and J dropped 7 bases, with 15 bases sitting between them. The CDR3 contains 15 residues. The CDR3 spells CASSLLQGLGNEQFF. CDR3 DNA: TGTGCCAGCAGCTTGTTGCAGGGGCTTGGGAATGAGCAGTTCTTC.

This clonotype has ten or more counts. This chain links TRBV12-3 or TRBV12-4 with TRBJ1-2, with D possibly being TRBD1 (5 bases). With 6 bases removed from V and 4 bases from J, the gap between germline ends came to 9 bases. This CDR3 has 12 residues. The CDR3 loop is CASRGGGYGYTF. The CDR3 nucleotides read TGTGCCAGCAGGGGGGGTGGCTATGGCTACACCTTC.

This clonotype was recorded a few times. The rearrangement uses TRBV4-1 and TRBJ2-1, with D unresolved. V gave up 1 base and J gave up 6 bases, with 10 bases separating them. The CDR3 length is 14 residues. Germline V lookup: CDR1 MGHRA, CDR2 YSYEKL. CDR3 nucleotides: TGCGCCAGCAGCCAAGGATATGGTCTCAATGAGCAGTTCTTC. Its protein product is CASSQGYGLNEQFF.

This clonotype turned up a few times. This chain joins TRBV6-4 and TRBJ2-3; D perhaps matches TRBD2 (7 bases). V lost 4 bases and J lost 5, with 13 bases in between. Germline V gene data show CDR1 as MRHNA and CDR2 as SNTAGT. The CDR3 loop spans 14 amino acids. The CDR3 region is CASSVLGGGDTQYF. DNA of the CDR3: TGTGCCAGCAGTGTTCTGGGAGGGGGAGATACGCAGTATTTT.

This clonotype was seen many times. The rearrangement joins TRBV7-2 to TRBJ2-7; 8 positions match TRBD2. V lost 2 bases, J lost 4 bases, and 4 bases stayed unmatched. The CDR3 runs to 14 residues. Germline lookup yields CDR1 SGHTA and CDR2 FQGNSA. The CDR3 region is CASSLSGGTYEQYF. The CDR3 nucleotides read TGTGCCAGCAGCTTAAGCGGGGGAACTTACGAGCAGTACTTC. The variable domain in full, completed from reference TRBV7-2 and TRBJ2-7, reads GAGVSQSPSNKVTEKGKDVELRCDPISGHTALYWYRQSLGQGLEFLIYFQGNSAPDKSGLPSDRFSAERTGGSVSTLTIQRTQQEDSAVYLCASSLSGGTYEQYFGPGTRLTVT.

On this clonotype itself: The junction and the germline gene differ at one end; a read error may be behind it. The chain uses TRBV12-3 or TRBV12-4 and TRBJ1-2; 9 bases align to TRBD1. There are 14 residues in the CDR3. In DNA, the CDR3 is TGTGCCAGCAGTCTTGCCGGGACAGGGCATGGCTGCACCTTC. This translates into CASSLAGTGHGCTF.

The J gene is TRBJ1-1, the V gene TRBV28; D is ambiguous. This CDR3 has 12 residues. CDR1 and CDR2 (germline): MDHEN, SYDVKM. Trimming pared 3 bases from V and 5 bases from J, leaving 7 bases between. This chain's CDR3 is CASSFVPTEAFF. CDR3 sequence (DNA): TGTGCCAGCAGTTTTGTGCCGACTGAAGCTTTCTTT.

This clonotype was detected many times. This chain uses TRBV2 with TRBJ2-5, with unresolved D. Germline loops: CDR1 SNHLY, CDR2 FYNNEI. CDR3 length equals 11 residues. V was clipped by 5 bases and J by 5 bases, with 6 bases between them. CDR3 coding DNA: TGTGCCAGCAGTCAGGATGAGACCCAGTACTTC. It is translated as CASSQDETQYF.

Many counts were recorded for this clonotype. The V and J genes are TRBV29-1 and TRBJ2-1; a weak D match, TRBD1 (6 bases). Germline V gene sequence: CDR1 SQVTM, CDR2 ANQGSEA. Trimming removed 4 bases from V and 6 bases from J, with 10 bases in between. This CDR3 is built from 12 residues. CDR3 region: CSVAQGPNEQFF. CDR3 bases: TGCAGCGTTGCACAGGGTCCCAATGAGCAGTTCTTC.

This clonotype came up a few times. The chain couples TRBV18 to TRBJ2-7; D is undetermined. Germline-derived CDR1 and CDR2 are KGHSH and LQKENI. This CDR3 is 14 amino acids long. V was cut by 0 bases and J by 6 bases, with 12 bases left in between. The DNA for the CDR3 is TGTGCCAGCTCACCACCGGGTGCCAGAACCGAGCAGTACTTC. Translation: CASSPPGARTEQYF.